This T cell receptor (beta chain) emerged from a study of CD8 T cells in ankylosing spondylitis (dated by TCRdb to 2016 to 2017). For context, the study as a whole: T cell receptor beta repertoires were profiled in healthy donors and ankylosing spondylitis patients so that disease-linked TCR variants could be found. In total, the full study cohort was made up of about 99 healthy donors and 20 to 25 ankylosing spondylitis patients. Peripheral blood samples were taken, and synovial fluid was additionally collected from ankylosing spondylitis patients. Results the study describes overall, beyond this receptor: Some TCR beta motif variants had previously been reported in synovial fluid and blood of reactive arthritis patients, which suggested common disease-initiation mechanisms. Significant enrichment of the disease-linked clones was reported in matched synovial fluid samples from ankylosing spondylitis patients. In peripheral blood, the disease-linked clones were found at relatively low frequencies and had a CD8+ phenotype. A TCR beta motif made up of several highly homologous amino acid variants appeared to be characteristic of blood from ankylosing spondylitis patients.

The instrument was an Illumina HiSeq 2500. Quantitative 5'-RACE with molecular barcodes was used to prepare TCR beta libraries. For the original study's pipeline: A new computational method, built on a probabilistic model of VDJ rearrangement, was used to identify disease-linked TCR variants. In TCRdb, the public reads were trimmed at Q25 with fastp and aligned with MiXCR, with productive beta chains retained. Rows are combined by CDR3 protein, so each entry shows the most common genes and DNA. For this entry, the V and J calls and clone size follow TCRdb and not the study's own pipeline. The sample profile shows 180,000 or so distinct CDR3 sequences; around 10% of them were found once. The ten largest make up just under 30% of the sample. About this clonotype itself: Its antigen remains undetermined. No base quality information exists; no much larger clone differs at one position.

The germline V gene specifies SGDLS as CDR1 and YYNGEE as CDR2. From the cysteine up to the phenylalanine, the CDR3 has a length of 14 residues. Only the CDR3 part of the read is kept: 42 bases, read in frame from the first base. V was cut back by 4 bases and J by 8 bases, leaving a gap of 18 bases between them. What was sequenced was blood, either unsorted or a sorted T cell fraction (not recorded which). The sequence joins TRBV9 to TRBJ1-2; TRBD1 might be the D gene, on 5 matching bases. The sequence was obtained from a male donor with ankylosing spondylitis or in good health (not recorded which). The nucleotide sequence is given as TGTGCCAGCAGCTCCCGGGAAGGGGCCCGAGGCTACACCTTC. Its protein is CASSSREGARGYTF. Beyond the CDR3, the reference TRBV9 and TRBJ1-2 genes provide the residues; the full variable domain reads: DSGVTQTPKHLITATGQRVTLRCSPRSGDLSVYWYQQSLDQGLQFLIQYYNGEERAKGNILERFSAQQFPDLHSELNLSSLELGDSALYFCASSSREGARGYTFGSGTRLTVV.